One sample yielded the 19 T cell receptor beta chains listed below, sequenced in a study of cytomegalovirus exposure and HLA in healthy donors. The primer mix had 60 Vbeta and 13 Jbeta primers. Here immunoSEQ multiplex PCR was the method, and the copy in TCRdb shows in-frame clones only, minus some. This sample yields 170,000 or so clones, of which 80% are seen a single time; under 0.75% belongs to the top ten. Material for sequencing was PBMCs. The receptor set was obtained from a boy aged 5-17 years in good health and CMV-seronegative.

The chain joins TRBV25-1 to TRBJ1-2, with 9 bases identical to TRBD1. CDR1 MGHDK and CDR2 SYGVNS come from the germline V gene. Unmatched junction bases numbered 1, after V lost 4 bases and J lost 7 bases. CDR3 length equals 12 residues. The CDR3 sequence: CASSGGQGGYTF. The CDR3 DNA sequence: TGTGCCAGCAGTGGGGGACAGGGTGGCTACACCTTC.

V usage is TRBV6-5 and J usage is TRBJ2-2; D gene ambiguous. Germline CDR1 and CDR2: MNHEY and SVGAGI. The CDR3 has 13 amino acids. V was cut by 8 bases and J by 1 base, with 8 bases left in between. CDR3 DNA: TGTGCCAGCTGTAGAGGGAACACCGGGGAGCTGTTTTTT. Its protein is CASCRGNTGELFF.

In DNA, the CDR3 is TGCGCCAGCAGCTTTGGTGGGGGCCCGAACACCGGGGAGCTGTTTTTT. Translated: CASSFGGGPNTGELFF. This chain uses TRBV5-1 with TRBJ2-2; possibly TRBD1 for D (6 bases). Trimming took off 2 bases at V and 0 bases at J, with 11 bases between the two ends. Germline CDR1 SGHRS, CDR2 YFSETQ. CDR3 size: 16 residues.

The rearrangement uses TRBV29-1 and TRBJ1-4; TRBD1 aligns across 7 bases. V shed 2 bases and J 6 bases; nucleotides not matched to a gene: 3. CDR3 length: 13 residues. Germline values: CDR1 SQVTM, CDR2 ANQGSEA. CDR3 residues: CSVERDSDEKLFF. CDR3 DNA: TGCAGCGTTGAAAGGGACAGCGATGAAAAACTGTTTTTT.

In the case of this clone: The sample contains more than one DNA sequence encoding this CDR3. This chain links TRBV27 with TRBJ1-5; possible D gene TRBD1, 5 bases. The V gene lost 3 bases and the J gene lost 7 bases, with 10 bases spanning the gap. This CDR3 has 13 residues. Germline V lookup: CDR1 MNHEY, CDR2 SMNVEV (reference sequence). CDR3 sequence (DNA): TGTGCCAGCAGTTTCGGGGGGAACCAGCCCCAGCATTTT. It encodes CASSFGGNQPQHF.

V usage is TRBV5-6 and J usage is TRBJ2-1; the match to TRBD1 covers 12 bases. This CDR3 comprises 17 residues. Trimming took 4 bases from V and 0 from J; bases not matched to a gene: 5. The germline CDR1 and CDR2 sequences are SGHDT and YYEEEE. This CDR3 reads CASSPGTGGYSYNEQFF. The CDR3 DNA is TGTGCCAGCAGCCCCGGGACAGGGGGCTACTCCTACAATGAGCAGTTCTTC.

The rearrangement joins TRBV5-1 to TRBJ2-5, with 8 bases matching TRBD2. Germline CDR1 and CDR2: SGHRS and YFSETQ. The CDR3 sequence is 15 residues long. V dropped 0 bases and J dropped 2; count of bases not matched to a gene: 3. The CDR3 is CASSLVASGQETQYF. CDR3 coding DNA: TGCGCCAGCAGCTTGGTTGCTAGCGGGCAAGAGACCCAGTACTTC.

V is TRBV28 and J is TRBJ2-5, with D perhaps TRBD1 (6 bases). Between the trimmed V and J ends, which lost 7 bases and 5 bases, there was a span of 20 bases. Germline CDR1 MDHEN, CDR2 SYDVKM. The CDR3 extends over 15 amino acids. The CDR3 is CASTRRQDSGETQYF. CDR3 sequence (DNA): TGTGCCAGCACCCGGAGACAGGACTCCGGGGAGACCCAGTACTTC. Together with reference TRBV28 and TRBJ2-5, the CDR3 gives the full variable domain: DVKVTQSSRYLVKRTGEKVFLECVQDMDHENMFWYRQDPGLGLRLIYFSYDVKMKEKGDIPEGYSVSREKKERFSLILESASTNQTSMYLCASTRRQDSGETQYFGPGTRLLVL.

V gene TRBV27 combines with J gene TRBJ2-1; 8 bases align to TRBD2. The CDR3 contains 17 residues. The J segment lost 5 bases and the V segment lost 4 bases, leaving 13 bases of the junction unmatched. Germline CDR1 is MNHEY and CDR2 is SMNVEV (reference sequence). The CDR3 nucleotides are TGTGCCAGCAGTTGGGAGGGGACTAGGGGCGGTAACAATGAGCAGTTCTTC. It codes for CASSWEGTRGGNNEQFF.

The gene calls are TRBV2 and TRBJ1-4; possible D gene TRBD1, 5 bases. V dropped 3 bases and J dropped 11 bases, with 10 bases sitting between them. Germline V gene data show CDR1 as SNHLY and CDR2 as FYNNEI. This CDR3 comprises 12 residues. The CDR3 nucleotides read TGTGCCAGCAGTGATGTCGGGGGTAAACTGTTTTTT. The encoded protein is CASSDVGGKLFF.

The CDR3 loop reads CASSPDSSGGYTF. CDR3 DNA sequence: TGTGCCAGCAGTCCCGACAGCTCCGGTGGCTACACCTTC. This chain links TRBV9 with TRBJ1-2, with D possibly TRBD1 on 5 matching bases. V lost 5 bases and J lost 7, with 15 bases in between. This CDR3 is built from 13 residues. Germline lookup yields CDR1 SGDLS and CDR2 YYNGEE. The variable domain in full, completed from reference TRBV9 and TRBJ1-2, reads DSGVTQTPKHLITATGQRVTLRCSPRSGDLSVYWYQQSLDQGLQFLIQYYNGEERAKGNILERFSAQQFPDLHSELNLSSLELGDSALYFCASSPDSSGGYTFGSGTRLTVV.

The rearrangement joins TRBV9 to TRBJ1-5, with TRBD1 matching over 10 bases. Germline V CDR1 and CDR2: SGDLS, YYNGEE. The J segment lost 6 bases and the V segment lost 1 base, leaving 7 bases of the junction unmatched. The CDR3 has 16 amino acids. Here the CDR3 DNA reads TGTGCCAGCAGCGTACGCGGGGACAGGGGAATTCAGCCCCAGCATTTT. Amino acids: CASSVRGDRGIQPQHF.

The chain uses TRBV30 and TRBJ2-2; 7 bases align to TRBD1. The CDR3 spans 17 residues. J lost 2 bases, V lost 5 bases, and 14 bases had no gene match. The germline V gene has CDR1 GTSNPN and CDR2 SVGIG (reference sequence). The CDR3 loop is CAWGWDRPSINTGELFF. CDR3 DNA: TGTGCCTGGGGATGGGACAGACCATCCATAAACACCGGGGAGCTGTTTTTT.

The V gene is TRBV13, the J gene TRBJ2-5, with TRBD1 matching over 7 bases. The CDR3 loop spans 14 amino acids. Germline V lookup: CDR1 PRHDT, CDR2 FYEKMQ (reference sequence). Trimming removed 4 bases from V and 0 bases from J; junction bases left unmatched: 2. In nucleotides, the CDR3 is TGTGCCAGCAGCTCGGGACAGAACCAAGAGACCCAGTACTTC. This translates into CASSSGQNQETQYF.

CDR3 sequence: CASTLDRSSYNEQFF. The CDR3 bases are TGTGCCAGCACCCTAGACCGAAGCTCCTACAATGAGCAGTTCTTC. The chain links TRBV7-3 to TRBJ2-1; no clear D. The V gene's germline CDR1 is SGHTA and CDR2 FQGTGA. V shed 7 bases and J shed 0 bases, with 13 bases lying between them. The CDR3 sequence is 15 residues long.

The chain recombines TRBV30 with TRBJ1-1; D unclear. Germline loops: CDR1 GTSNPN, CDR2 SVGIG (reference sequence). The CDR3 is 13 amino acids. Trimming pared 4 bases from V and 5 bases from J, leaving 14 bases between. CDR3 in DNA: TGTGCCTGGATGGACTCACGGTATACTGAAGCTTTCTTT. This gives the protein CAWMDSRYTEAFF.

This clone showed up just once. V gene TRBV7-8 combines with J gene TRBJ1-2; 7 nucleotides align to TRBD1. CDR1 is SGHVS and CDR2 is FQNEAQ in the germline V gene. CDR3 length equals 15 residues. The J segment lost 3 bases and the V segment lost 1 base, leaving 5 bases of the junction unmatched. CDR3 in DNA: TGTGCCAGCAGCTTAGAGCGCGACAGGGACTATGGCTACACCTTC. It codes for CASSLERDRDYGYTF. Filled out from reference TRBV7-8 and TRBJ1-2, the complete variable domain reads GAGVSQSPRYKVAKRGQDVALRCDPISGHVSLFWYQQALGQGPEFLTYFQNEAQLDKSGLPSDRFFAERPEGSVSTLKIQRTQQEDSAVYLCASSLERDRDYGYTFGSGTRLTVV.

Note on this clone: The junction differs from germline at one of its ends, possibly a read error. The chain has TRBV15 and TRBJ2-1; D is perhaps TRBD1 (5 bases). CDR3 length: 15 amino acids. CDR1 is LNHNV and CDR2 is YYDKDF in the germline V gene (reference sequence). The CDR3 here is CATTRAQGAYNEQFF. The CDR3 coding sequence is TGTGCCACCACCAGAGCTCAGGGCGCCTACAATGAGCAGTTCTTC. Complete variable domain (other parts from reference TRBV15 and TRBJ2-1): DAMVIQNPRYQVTQFGKPVTLSCSQTLNHNVMYWYQQKSSQAPKLLFHYYDKDFNNEADTPDNFQSRRPNTSFCFLDIRSPGLGDTAMYLCATTRAQGAYNEQFFGPGTRLTVL.

V is TRBV10-3 and J is TRBJ2-5; TRBD1 agrees at 8 bases. The J call may be mistaken, given a closer DNA end match to TRBJ2-7. The CDR3 is 16 residues long. The germline V gene encodes CDR1 ENHRY and CDR2 SYGVKD. The CDR3 loop reads CAISPLGQDGVNEQYF. DNA for the CDR3: TGTGCCATCAGTCCCTTGGGACAGGACGGAGTTAACGAGCAGTACTTC.